This TCR beta chain is from a study of shared clonotypes between healthy human individuals. General observations from the study: Depth was large, yet rarefaction showed that sorted-subset sequencing was incomplete. Naive subsets typically showed greater estimated richness than memory subsets. Relative to clonotypes present in all four donors, those not shared had lower generation probabilities.

To note about this clone: Its antigen remains unknown.

Some clones are missing from TCRdb's copy, which holds only in-frame ones; the method was immunoSEQ multiplex PCR. The table shows millions of clones, with over 85% occurring only once. The V segment lost 4 bases and the J segment 0 bases; nucleotides outside the gene matches: 1. Germline CDR1 reads MNHEY; CDR2 reads SMNVEV (reference sequence). CDR3 size: 15 residues. In the naive CD8 group, cells lacked CD45RO and were positively selected for CCR7, so terminally differentiated effector memory CD45RA+ cells were left out. This sequence joins TRBV27 and TRBJ2-2; 8 bases agree with TRBD1. Sequenced: naive CD8+ T cells sorted from blood. The sequence was obtained from a man between 18 and 35 years old in good health. The CDR3 loop is CASSSGQANTGELFF. CDR3 DNA: TGTGCCAGCAGTTCGGGACAGGCGAACACCGGGGAGCTGTTTTTT.